This is a list of T cell receptor beta chains from one sample in a study of CD8 T cells in ankylosing spondylitis. TCRdb re-called the 5' RACE reads with MiXCR, one entry per CDR3 protein. The profile shows under 850,000 distinct CDR3 sequences, about 20% of them singletons. Sequencing used blood, either unsorted or a sorted T cell fraction (not recorded which). The source is a male donor with ankylosing spondylitis. Each CDR3 is given with its conserved first and last residue. D genes are given only for firm matches. Size is stated for part of the rows, as once, few or many counts, or as a class when the clone is expanded.

v_call	d_call	clone_size	j_call	cdr3_aa	cdr3_nt
TRBV20-1	NA	NA	TRBJ1-6	CSASAITGLLSPLHF	TGCAGTGCTAGCGCTATTACAGGGCTTTTGTCACCCCTCCACTTT
TRBV28	TRBD2	NA	TRBJ2-7	CASSLKLAGGYEQYF	TGTGCCAGCAGCCTAAAACTAGCGGGAGGTTACGAGCAGTACTTC
TRBV12-3/TRBV12-4	NA	few	TRBJ2-2	CASRADRSKVRGELFF	TGTGCCAGCAGAGCTGACAGGAGCAAAGTTCGCGGGGAGCTGTTTTTT
TRBV28	TRBD2	few	TRBJ2-7	CASGTSEPAYEQYF	TGTGCCAGCGGGACTAGCGAACCTGCCTACGAGCAGTACTTC
TRBV6-2/TRBV6-3	NA	few	TRBJ1-5	CASSTTSNQPQHF	TGTGCCAGCAGTACAACTAGCAATCAGCCCCAGCATTTT
TRBV5-6	NA	NA	TRBJ2-1	CASSNQGIEQFF	TGTGCCAGCAGCAACCAGGGGATTGAGCAGTTCTTC
TRBV10-3	NA	few	TRBJ2-2	CAMRGTGNTGELFF	TGTGCCATGCGGGGGACAGGAAACACCGGGGAGCTGTTTTTT
TRBV4-1	TRBD1	few	TRBJ2-7	CASSRGTGGAYEQYF	TGCGCCAGCAGCCGAGGGACAGGGGGCGCCTACGAGCAGTACTTC
TRBV20-1	NA	few	TRBJ2-3	CSARDLSGSGDTQYF	TGCAGTGCTAGAGATCTGAGCGGTTCGGGAGATACGCAGTATTTT
TRBV6-5	NA	few	TRBJ2-7	CASSYSFQQNSYEQYF	TGTGCCAGCAGTTACTCCTTCCAGCAAAATTCCTACGAGCAGTACTTC
TRBV19	TRBD2	few	TRBJ2-3	CASSAGTSGRPDTQYF	TGTGCCAGTAGCGCCGGGACTAGCGGGAGACCAGATACGCAGTATTTT
TRBV4-3	NA	NA	TRBJ1-2	CASSQDGGVEGALGYTF	TGCGCCAGCAGCCAAGATGGGGGGGTTGAGGGAGCTTTGGGCTACACCTTC
TRBV12-3/TRBV12-4	NA	NA	TRBJ2-3	CASSSVGVSTDTQYF	TGTGCCAGCAGCTCGGTGGGAGTCAGCACAGATACGCAGTATTTT
TRBV4-2	NA	few	TRBJ2-3	CASSQDPTDTQYF	TGTGCCAGCAGCCAAGATCCCACAGATACGCAGTATTTT
TRBV7-3	TRBD2	few	TRBJ2-1	CASSLSGGTSYNEQFF	TGTGCCAGCAGCTTAAGCGGGGGGACTTCCTACAATGAGCAGTTCTTC
TRBV7-9	TRBD1	NA	TRBJ2-1	CASSPATGGAGEQFF	TGTGCCAGCAGTCCAGCGACAGGGGGCGCGGGGGAGCAGTTCTTC
TRBV20-1	NA	few	TRBJ1-1	CSAHLDRSEAFF	TGCAGTGCTCACCTCGACAGGTCTGAAGCTTTCTTT
TRBV5-1	NA	NA	TRBJ2-2	CASSDVGAGTGELFF	TGCGCCAGCAGCGACGTAGGGGCAGGCACCGGGGAGCTGTTTTTT
TRBV3-1	NA	few	TRBJ2-1	CASSQDLLVNEQFF	TGTGCCAGCAGCCAAGATCTATTAGTCAATGAGCAGTTCTTC
TRBV5-1	NA	NA	TRBJ1-5	CASSLGTGSQPQHF	TGCGCCAGCAGCTTGGGGACTGGCAGTCAGCCCCAGCATTTT
TRBV20-1	NA	NA	TRBJ1-5	CSAVQGAGGGPQHF	TGCAGTGCTGTACAGGGAGCTGGTGGGGGGCCCCAGCATTTT
TRBV12-3/TRBV12-4	NA	few	TRBJ1-1	CASSLYRPGDEAFF	TGTGCCAGCAGTTTATATCGCCCTGGTGACGAAGCTTTCTTT
TRBV7-2	NA	many	TRBJ2-7	CASSLGYRDYEQYF	TGTGCCAGCAGCTTAGGATACAGGGATTACGAGCAGTACTTC
TRBV19	NA	NA	TRBJ1-1	CASSMSRTGPAFF	TGTGCCAGTAGTATGTCACGGACCGGGCCAGCTTTCTTT
TRBV29-1	NA	many	TRBJ1-1	CSVRTVLNTEAFF	TGCAGCGTGCGGACGGTACTGAACACTGAAGCTTTCTTT
TRBV6-2/TRBV6-3	NA	NA	TRBJ2-3	CASSGQTRDGNTQYF	TGTGCCAGCAGTGGACAAACCAGGGACGGGAATACGCAGTATTTT
TRBV12-3/TRBV12-4	NA	many	TRBJ1-2	CASSSLTGFIGYTF	TGTGCCAGCAGTTCCCTGACAGGATTTATCGGCTACACCTTC
TRBV20-1	TRBD1	NA	TRBJ1-2	CSAEGQGRLYGYTF	TGCAGTGCCGAAGGACAGGGAAGACTCTATGGCTACACCTTC
TRBV7-9	TRBD1	NA	TRBJ1-1	CASSFRDSRNTEAFF	TGTGCCAGCAGCTTCAGGGACAGCCGGAACACTGAAGCTTTCTTT
TRBV2	TRBD1	once	TRBJ2-3	CASEGTGSTDTQYF	TGTGCCAGCGAGGGGACAGGGAGCACAGATACGCAGTATTTT
TRBV5-6	TRBD1	few	TRBJ1-1	CASSWDRDRNTEAFF	TGTGCCAGCAGCTGGGACCGGGACAGGAACACTGAAGCTTTCTTT
TRBV28	TRBD2	many	TRBJ2-1	CAILPLSGSRYNEQFF	TGTGCCATTCTTCCCCTTAGCGGGAGCCGGTACAATGAGCAGTTCTTC
TRBV29-1	NA	many	TRBJ2-1	CSVESWIGGSREQFF	TGCAGCGTTGAATCCTGGATTGGGGGGAGCAGGGAGCAGTTCTTC
TRBV3-1	NA	once	TRBJ2-2	CASSQELVGGAGELFF	TGTGCCAGCAGCCAAGAATTAGTTGGGGGAGCCGGGGAGCTGTTTTTT
TRBV20-1	NA	NA	TRBJ2-7	CSAPPGISYEQYF	TGCAGTGCGCCCCCAGGGATATCCTACGAGCAGTACTTC
TRBV12-3/TRBV12-4	TRBD2	many	TRBJ2-2	CASSSVAGRTGELFF	TGTGCCAGCAGCTCTGTAGCGGGTCGGACCGGGGAGCTGTTTTTT
TRBV5-1	NA	NA	TRBJ1-4	CASSLEGAVEKLFF	TGCGCCAGCAGCTTGGAAGGGGCGGTTGAAAAACTGTTTTTT
TRBV5-1	NA	NA	TRBJ2-3	CASSLEVGGYSDTQYF	TGCGCCAGCAGCTTGGAGGTGGGGGGCTATTCAGATACGCAGTATTTT
TRBV4-1	NA	NA	TRBJ2-2	CASSKEVTGELFF	TGCGCCAGCAGCAAAGAAGTCACCGGGGAGCTGTTTTTT
TRBV10-2	NA	NA	TRBJ2-1	CASSDPGPDNEQFF	TGCGCCAGCAGTGACCCCGGGCCCGACAATGAGCAGTTCTTC
TRBV5-1	NA	NA	TRBJ2-5	CASNDNPASQETQYF	TGCGCCAGCAACGATAATCCGGCCTCCCAAGAGACCCAGTACTTC
TRBV10-3	NA	NA	TRBJ2-7	CAISDVSSYEQYF	TGTGCCATCAGTGACGTCTCCTCCTACGAGCAGTACTTC
TRBV6-1	NA	few	TRBJ1-1	CASSYALPMNTEAFF	TGTGCCAGCAGTTATGCGCTTCCCATGAACACTGAAGCTTTCTTT
TRBV12-3/TRBV12-4	NA	NA	TRBJ1-6	CASSLGRSYNSPLHF	TGTGCCAGCAGTTTAGGGCGGTCCTATAATTCACCCCTCCACTTT
TRBV12-3/TRBV12-4	NA	NA	TRBJ2-2	CASRRTGDGTGELFF	TGTGCCAGCAGAAGAACGGGAGACGGGACCGGGGAGCTGTTTTTT
TRBV20-1	TRBD2	NA	TRBJ2-1	CSASGTSVGNEQFF	TGCAGTGCTAGTGGGACTAGCGTGGGAAATGAGCAGTTCTTC
TRBV20-1	TRBD2	NA	TRBJ2-3	CSARDGAGLGTDTQYF	TGCAGTGCTAGGGACGGTGCAGGACTAGGCACAGATACGCAGTATTTT
TRBV7-8	NA	NA	TRBJ2-1	CASSYPSSNEQFF	TGTGCCAGCAGCTACCCTAGCTCCAATGAGCAGTTCTTC
TRBV3-1	NA	NA	TRBJ2-5	CASSQDRVGRETQYF	TGTGCCAGCAGCCAAGACCGCGTGGGGCGGGAGACCCAGTACTTC
TRBV29-1	NA	NA	TRBJ1-2	CSVEGLMEGYTF	TGCAGCGTCGAGGGGTTAATGGAGGGCTACACCTTC
TRBV5-1	TRBD2	NA	TRBJ2-3	CASSFGGLAKSDTQYF	TGCGCCAGCAGCTTTGGGGGACTAGCGAAGTCAGATACGCAGTATTTT
TRBV7-3	TRBD2	NA	TRBJ2-1	CASSLKGTSGLYNEQFF	TGTGCCAGCAGCTTAAAAGGGACTAGCGGTTTATACAATGAGCAGTTCTTC
TRBV30	TRBD2	few	TRBJ2-7	CAWNLRESWEQYF	TGTGCCTGGAATTTGCGGGAGTCTTGGGAGCAGTACTTC